This T cell receptor (beta chain) was observed in a study of cytomegalovirus exposure and HLA in healthy donors. Study in general: The same platform was used for the 100 to 150 validation repertoires and the approximately 670 first-cohort repertoires, a later analysis reported.

These donors were members of the roughly 120-subject validation cohort, a group separate from the approximately 700-subject first cohort. Study observations and caveats: Per published reports, the classifier diagnosed cytomegalovirus status with high specificity and sensitivity. Approximately 160 TCR beta chains were listed as cytomegalovirus-associated.

This clone was counted a single time. The target antigen is unknown. Assay used: immunoSEQ multiplex PCR; TCRdb lists only in-frame clones, some missing. Of some 140,000 clones in the sample, around 80% were seen once. V lost 3 bases and J lost 4; bases outside the gene matches: 2. The CDR3 has 14 amino acids. CDR1 SGHTA and CDR2 FQGNSA come from the germline V gene. Sequenced: PBMCs. The sequence was obtained from a man in his thirties or forties in good health and CMV-seropositive. The chain has TRBV7-2 and TRBJ2-3; 9 bases map to TRBD2. The CDR3 here is CASSFSGRADTQYF. DNA for the CDR3: TGTGCCAGCAGCTTTAGCGGGAGAGCAGATACGCAGTATTTT.